This T cell receptor (beta chain) is drawn from a study of blood T cells in healthy people across ages. Using a J-beta primer mix together with a sample-barcoded 5' primer, a second PCR was run for roughly 6 to 11 cycles. MiXCR was run by TCRdb on the 5' RACE reads, yielding one entry per CDR3 protein. Among approximately 810,000 distinct CDR3 sequences listed, around 28% were seen once. The CDR3 is 16 residues long. Germline lookup yields CDR1 SGHAT and CDR2 FQDESV (reference sequence). Trimming took 4 bases from V and 4 from J; bases not matched to a gene: 9. The receptor's source is a woman older than 75 in good health. The sequencing input was blood. The chain couples TRBV11-1 to TRBJ2-3, with 9 bases matching TRBD1. The CDR3 DNA follows: TGTGCCAGCAGCTCTCTGACAGGGGGAGGCCCAGATACGCAGTATTTT. Its protein product is CASSSLTGGGPDTQYF.